This T cell receptor (beta chain) was captured in a study of cytomegalovirus exposure and HLA in healthy donors. The CDR3 is 16 residues long. Germline V gene lookup returns CDR1 SGHRS and CDR2 YFSETQ. Unmatched junction bases numbered 8, after V lost 2 bases and J lost 8 bases. This clone was found a few times. The PCR employed 60 Vbeta primers together with 13 Jbeta primers. As handled by the study authors: Among the unique TCR beta chains that a later analysis counted, 70 million to 85 million in all, roughly 9.9 million were shared. The table came from immunoSEQ multiplex PCR; TCRdb's copy has only in-frame clones and leaves some out. That table supplies the V and J calls and clone size; D and trimming were determined from the DNA. Among 100,000 to 120,000 clones listed, approximately 86% were seen once.

Sequencing input: PBMCs. This TCR was sampled from a man aged 35 to 55 in good health and CMV-seronegative. V usage is TRBV5-1 and J usage is TRBJ2-1; 12 positions agree with TRBD2. CDR3 in amino acids: CASSLITSGGPHEQFF. As DNA, the CDR3 is TGCGCCAGCAGCTTAATAACTAGCGGGGGGCCCCATGAGCAGTTCTTC.